This entry concerns a single T cell receptor beta chain. One base away lies a much larger clone, so this may be a sequencing read error. The record originates from a study of tumor-infiltrating lymphocytes in primary liver carcinoma. With 500 ng total RNA as template and a constant-region primer, TCR beta cDNA was made. The TCR beta library was amplified through three nested multiplex PCR rounds in a modified ARM-PCR procedure. A C-beta reverse primer and TRBV1-TRBV30 forward primers served in each of the first two PCR rounds, at 10 cycles apiece. TCRdb used MiXCR to reprocess the multiplex PCR reads, holding one entry per CDR3 protein. The sample contains 100,000 or so distinct CDR3 sequences, over 55% of which appear only once. Germline CDR1 MDHEN, CDR2 SYDVKM. This CDR3 is 17 amino acids long. Starting material for RNA and DNA co-extraction consisted of about 19-32 mg of unsorted bulk tissue.

The sequence was collected from a woman in her sixties with primary liver carcinoma and hepatitis B virus infection. Material: liver tumor tissue from sampling region 5. Subset of the sample: tumor region T5, tumor centre. This rearrangement joins TRBV28 to TRBJ1-2, with TRBD1 matching over 8 bases. CDR3 loop: CVSSLFRRQGSGYGYTF. The DNA of the CDR3 is TGTGTCAGCAGTTTATTCCGAAGACAGGGGTCGGGCTATGGCTACACCTTC.